One and the same sample provided the 27 T cell receptor beta chains below, sequenced in a study of T-cell memory formation after mild COVID-19. TCRdb called the 5' RACE reads again in MiXCR, with one record for every CDR3 protein. This table has approximately 580,000 distinct CDR3 sequences, roughly 22% appearing once. Sequenced sample: PBMCs or a T cell subset sorted from them (not recorded which). The origin of the receptors is an adult woman who had mild COVID-19 (a few samples of this study predate the infection). Cell type and time point are not known.

CDR3 DNA sequence: TGTGCCAACCTGCTAGCGGGTAGCACAGATACGCAGTATTTT. Its protein is CANLLAGSTDTQYF. V usage is TRBV24-1 and J usage is TRBJ2-3, with 8 nucleotides matching TRBD2. Looked up from germline, CDR1 is KGHDR and CDR2 is SFDVKD. The CDR3 has 14 residues. V was clipped by 11 bases and J by 0 bases; unmatched bases: 6.

This clonotype was seen a few times. The genes are TRBV5-1 and TRBJ2-7; D is possibly TRBD1 (7 bases). Between the trimmed V and J ends, which lost 3 bases and 6 bases, there was a span of 22 bases. This CDR3 is 16 amino acids long. From germline, CDR1 is SGHRS and CDR2 YFSETQ. Written as DNA, the CDR3 is TGCGCCAGCAGCTCCGGCCAGGGGGGCGGCGTAGTCGAGCAGTACTTC. Translated, it gives CASSSGQGGGVVEQYF.

The sample holds a few counts of this clonotype. This chain joins TRBV18 and TRBJ2-5; possible D gene TRBD1, 5 bases. The germline V gene has CDR1 KGHSH and CDR2 LQKENI. Trimming took off 6 bases at V and 4 bases at J, with 12 bases between the two ends. This CDR3 region has 13 residues. The DNA of the CDR3 is TGTGCCAGCTCCCAGACAGAAGGAGAGACCCAGTACTTC. It encodes CASSQTEGETQYF.

This clonotype was detected ten times or more. The CDR3 is CASSQPGTDTQYF. The CDR3 bases are TGCGCCAGCAGCCAGCCCGGGACAGATACGCAGTATTTT. The gene calls are TRBV5-1 and TRBJ2-3; unclear D gene. Trimming cost V 4 bases and J 3 bases, with 9 bases left between them. The CDR3 sequence is 13 residues long. CDR1 is SGHRS and CDR2 is YFSETQ in the germline V gene.

The gene calls are TRBV24-1 and TRBJ2-4, with D possibly being TRBD2 (5 bases). CDR1 and CDR2 (germline): KGHDR, SFDVKD. Trimming took 5 bases from V and 11 from J, leaving 12 bases between them. The CDR3 sequence is 12 residues long. The CDR3 bases are TGTGCCACCAGTGCAAATTCGGAGGTTCAGTACTTC. Residues: CATSANSEVQYF.

This chain joins TRBV5-6 and TRBJ1-5, with a weak D call TRBD1 (6 bases). Trimming took 6 bases from V and 0 from J, leaving 10 bases between them. Germline CDR1 reads SGHDT; CDR2 reads YYEEEE. This CDR3 region has 14 residues. CDR3 nucleotides: TGTGCCAGCATGAGGGGGTATAGCAATCAGCCCCAGCATTTT. Its protein is CASMRGYSNQPQHF.

This clonotype has a count of ten or more. The CDR3, as DNA: TGTGCCAGCAGCCAGACAGCGAACACTGAAGCTTTCTTT. Translated, it gives CASSQTANTEAFF. The chain recombines TRBV6-2 or TRBV6-3 with TRBJ1-1; maybe TRBD1 (5 bases). Looked up from germline, CDR1 is MNHEY and CDR2 is SVGEGT. This CDR3 is 13 amino acids long. Trimming pared 6 bases from V and 1 base from J, leaving 9 bases between.

The CDR3 coding sequence is TGTGCCATCAGTGAGCAGGGGGCAGCCACTGAAGCTTTCTTT. Its protein is CAISEQGAATEAFF. This chain connects TRBV10-3 to TRBJ1-1; TRBD1 aligns across 8 bases. With 2 bases clipped from V and 4 bases from J, the junction kept 3 bases outside the gene matches. Germline-derived CDR1 and CDR2 are ENHRY and SYGVKD. The CDR3 consists of 14 residues.

The chain joins TRBV15 to TRBJ2-3, with a possible D match to TRBD2 (6 bases). V was pared by 0 bases and J by 3 bases, with 10 bases between. Germline loops: CDR1 LNHNV, CDR2 YYDKDF (reference sequence). The CDR3 consists of 15 residues. The CDR3 sequence is CATSREAGRTDTQYF. The CDR3 DNA reads TGTGCCACCAGCAGAGAGGCGGGACGGACAGATACGCAGTATTTT.

V gene TRBV9 combines with J gene TRBJ2-1; TRBD2 aligns across 10 bases. The length of the CDR3 is 15 residues. V lost 0 bases, J lost 10 bases, and 7 bases stayed unmatched. The germline gives CDR1 SGDLS, CDR2 YYNGEE. CDR3 DNA: TGTGCCAGCAGCGTAGATCCAATAGCGGGGGGAGAGCAGTTCTTC. Translating gives CASSVDPIAGGEQFF.

This clonotype was recorded a few times. The CDR3 region is CAGGLAGGYEQYF. DNA for the CDR3: TGTGCCGGCGGACTAGCGGGAGGCTACGAGCAGTACTTC. V usage is TRBV6-2 or TRBV6-3 and J usage is TRBJ2-7; 14 nucleotides line up with TRBD2. CDR1 and CDR2 from the germline V gene are MNHEY and SVGEGT. This CDR3 region has 13 residues. V was pared by 11 bases and J by 3 bases, with 3 bases of the junction left unmatched.

The chain carries TRBV7-2 and TRBJ2-5; 10 bases map to TRBD2. V gave up 2 bases and J gave up 2 bases; unmatched junction bases: 2. CDR3 length: 15 amino acids. Per the germline V gene, CDR1 is SGHTA and CDR2 is FQGNSA. The CDR3 reads CASSLPLAGQETQYF. CDR3 coding DNA: TGTGCCAGCAGCTTACCACTAGCGGGGCAAGAGACCCAGTACTTC.

The chain couples TRBV6-6 to TRBJ2-1, with 10 bases matching TRBD2. After removal of 6 bases from V and 9 bases from J, the junction contained 11 bases not matched to a gene. Germline lookup yields CDR1 MNHNY and CDR2 SVGAGI (reference sequence). The CDR3 loop spans 15 amino acids. In nucleotides, the CDR3 is TGTGCCAGCAGCCAAGCGGGAGGGCCAGGTAGTGAGCAGTTCTTC. This gives the protein CASSQAGGPGSEQFF.

In its sample, this clonotype was seen a few times. The V call is TRBV5-6, the J call TRBJ1-1; 10 bases map to TRBD1. This CDR3 spans 15 amino acids. J was trimmed by 7 bases and V by 3 bases; bases with no gene match: 9. Per germline, CDR1 SGHDT and CDR2 YYEEEE. CDR3 sequence (DNA): TGTGCCAGCAGCTGGGGGACAGGGGCTGTGAGTGAAGCTTTCTTT. It codes for CASSWGTGAVSEAFF.

The V and J genes are TRBV18 and TRBJ2-5; TRBD1 aligns across 7 bases. Trimming at V came to 3 bases and at J to 3 bases, leaving 7 bases not matched to a gene. CDR3 length: 15 residues. The germline V gene encodes CDR1 KGHSH and CDR2 LQKENI. The CDR3 here is CASSPGIGTEETQYF. The CDR3 DNA reads TGTGCCAGCTCACCGGGGATCGGGACAGAAGAGACCCAGTACTTC. Full variable domain (remainder filled in from reference TRBV18 and TRBJ2-5): NAGVMQNPRHLVRRRGQEARLRCSPMKGHSHVYWYRQLPEEGLKFMVYLQKENIIDESGMPKERFSAEFPKEGPSILRIQQVVRGDSAAYFCASSPGIGTEETQYFGPGTRLLVL.

This clonotype was detected only a few times. This chain links TRBV6-5 with TRBJ2-7, with 8 bases aligning to TRBD1. CDR1 is MNHEY, CDR2 SVGAGI, per germline. The CDR3 spans 16 residues. The J segment lost 9 bases and the V segment lost 5 bases, leaving 18 bases of the junction unmatched. This CDR3 reads CASSQTPGTGLVGQYF. CDR3 sequence (DNA): TGTGCCAGCAGTCAAACCCCCGGGACAGGCTTGGTAGGGCAGTACTTC.

This clonotype was detected a few times. The genes are TRBV7-6 and TRBJ2-7, with D perhaps matching TRBD1 (6 bases). Trimming removed 5 bases at V and 0 bases at J, with 14 bases between. CDR1 and CDR2 (germline): SGHVS, FNYEAQ. This CDR3 has 15 amino acids. The CDR3 spells CASSPVGGGSYEQYF. The CDR3 nucleotides are TGTGCCAGCAGCCCCGTTGGGGGCGGCTCCTACGAGCAGTACTTC.

The chain carries TRBV18 and TRBJ2-4; unclear D gene. The CDR3 spans 14 residues. Trimming pared 4 bases from V and 5 bases from J, leaving 12 bases between. Per germline, CDR1 KGHSH and CDR2 LQKENI. DNA for the CDR3: TGTGCCAGCTCACGGCGCACGGACGAAAACATTCAGTACTTC. Its translation is CASSRRTDENIQYF.

This clonotype came up a few times. The chain carries TRBV7-9 and TRBJ1-1; 9 positions agree with TRBD1. Per germline, CDR1 SEHNR and CDR2 FQNEAQ (reference sequence). CDR3 length equals 14 residues. Losses at the gene ends were 5 bases for V and 4 bases for J; bases not matched to a gene: 5. CDR3 in DNA: TGTGCCAGCAGCCCGAAGGACAGGGGCACTGAAGCTTTCTTT. Amino acid sequence: CASSPKDRGTEAFF.

This chain links TRBV19 with TRBJ1-6, with 7 bases fitting TRBD1. The CDR3 covers 17 residues. Germline-derived CDR1 and CDR2 are LNHDA and SQIVND (reference sequence). The V segment lost 5 bases and the J segment 8 bases; nucleotides outside the gene matches: 15. The CDR3: CASSSIPLQGRDSPLHF. The CDR3 nucleotides are TGTGCCAGTAGTTCCATACCGCTACAGGGGAGGGATTCACCCCTCCACTTT.

This clonotype has at least ten counts. The chain links TRBV6-2 or TRBV6-3 to TRBJ1-5; D not certain. The germline CDR1 and CDR2 sequences are MNHEY and SVGEGT. The CDR3 extends over 12 amino acids. The ends were cut back, 2 bases at V and 5 bases at J, with 4 bases in the middle. CDR3 sequence: CASSYGDQPQHF. DNA for the CDR3: TGTGCCAGCAGTTACGGGGATCAGCCCCAGCATTTT.

The gene calls are TRBV4-1 and TRBJ2-5; a possible D gene is TRBD1 (6 bases). Trimming shortened V by 1 base and J by 4 bases, and 13 bases separated the two germline ends. The CDR3 extends over 15 amino acids. The germline CDR1 and CDR2 sequences are MGHRA and YSYEKL. This CDR3 reads CASSQGQARPETQYF. Written as DNA, the CDR3 is TGCGCCAGCAGCCAAGGACAGGCCCGGCCAGAGACCCAGTACTTC.

This clonotype has just a few counts. This chain links TRBV19 with TRBJ1-1; a possible D gene is TRBD1 (6 bases). Germline-derived CDR1 and CDR2 are LNHDA and SQIVND (reference sequence). V was trimmed by 7 bases and J by 3 bases, leaving 15 bases between them. This CDR3 is 14 amino acids long. In nucleotides, the CDR3 is TGTGCCAGTATCTATGGGGGGGCGGACACTGAAGCTTTCTTT. It encodes CASIYGGADTEAFF.

The rearrangement links TRBV13 to TRBJ2-7, with 14 bases aligning to TRBD2. After removal of 5 bases from V and 11 bases from J, the junction contained 14 bases not matched to a gene. The CDR3 consists of 16 residues. The germline CDR1 and CDR2 sequences are PRHDT and FYEKMQ (reference sequence). The CDR3 nucleotides are TGTGCCAGCAGCCAAGACCGGAGACTAGCGGGAGGGCCGAAGTACTTC. Amino acids: CASSQDRRLAGGPKYF.

This clonotype was counted a few times. The V and J genes are TRBV12-5 and TRBJ1-1; D not resolved. The CDR3 is 18 residues long. Germline CDR1 and CDR2: LGHNT and FRNRAP. V lost 1 base, J lost 1 base, and 19 bases lay in between. The CDR3 loop is CASGLAVMGANGNTEAFF. In DNA form, the CDR3 reads TGTGCTAGTGGTTTGGCTGTAATGGGCGCCAACGGGAACACTGAAGCTTTCTTT.

This clonotype was recorded a few times. V is TRBV11-2 and J is TRBJ2-7; TRBD2 matches 12 bases. CDR3 length equals 15 residues. The V gene's germline CDR1 is SGHAT and CDR2 FQNNGV. With V trimmed by 5 bases and J by 6 bases, 8 bases remained unmatched. Here the CDR3 reads CASSHRTSGIGEQYF. CDR3 nucleotide sequence: TGTGCCAGCAGCCATCGGACTAGCGGGATAGGCGAGCAGTACTTC. The whole variable domain, filled in from reference TRBV11-2 and TRBJ2-7, reads EAGVAQSPRYKIIEKRQSVAFWCNPISGHATLYWYQQILGQGPKLLIQFQNNGVVDDSQLPKDRFSAERLKGVDSTLKIQPAKLEDSAVYLCASSHRTSGIGEQYFGPGTRLTVT.

This clonotype occurred many times. V gene TRBV12-3 or TRBV12-4 combines with J gene TRBJ2-5; possibly TRBD2 for D (5 bases). The CDR3 covers 13 residues. Between the trimmed V and J ends, which lost 1 base and 5 bases, there was a span of 8 bases. CDR3 in amino acids: CASSLGGKETQYF. The CDR3, as DNA: TGTGCCAGCAGTTTAGGAGGGAAGGAGACCCAGTACTTC.